Below, one T cell receptor (beta chain) is given with its context. Its specificity is unknown. The data were taken from a study of T cell responses to AZD1222 COVID-19 vaccine. This table comes from immunoSEQ multiplex PCR, and its TCRdb copy is limited to in-frame clones, with some not included. The data show approximately 150,000 clones, approximately 90% seen once. The V gene's germline CDR1 is PRHDT and CDR2 FYEKMQ (reference sequence). This CDR3 spans 16 amino acids. Trimming removed 1 base from V and 0 bases from J, with 12 bases in between. The study, taken as a whole, reports: The sample set comprised mostly white British donors with more females, and clonal diversity was possibly underestimated. Reports indicate that nearly half of spike-specific TCRs are directed at unmutated variant regions.

The gene calls are TRBV13 and TRBJ1-1, with D maybe TRBD1 (5 bases). The starting material was peripheral blood, obtained on day 0 of AZD1222 vaccination. The TCR comes from an adult in good health. This chain's CDR3 is CASSLVQELMNTEAFF. CDR3 sequence (DNA): TGTGCCAGCAGCTTAGTACAGGAGCTCATGAACACTGAAGCTTTCTTT.